This T cell receptor beta chain was sequenced in a study of OX40 agonist ivuxolimab in advanced cancers. Using immunoSEQ multiplex PCR, the repertoire was profiled, and TCRdb retains in-frame clones only, with some absent. The sample has 40,000 or so clones, approximately 90% seen once; the top ten hold 0.5% to 0.6%. Trimming removed 3 bases from V and 3 bases from J, with 18 bases in between. The V gene's germline CDR1 is KGHSH and CDR2 LQKENI. This CDR3 region has 17 residues. This clone appeared once. Its antigen is as yet unknown. Study results and limitations: At doses 0.1 to 3.0 mg/kg, CD4+ and CD8+ clones expanded.

The receptor's source is an adult with an advanced solid tumor such as melanoma, head and neck, liver or kidney cancer. The sequences come from CD4+ or CD8+ T cells sorted from blood, collected in a trial of the OX40 agonist ivuxolimab. This chain uses TRBV18 with TRBJ2-4, with a possible D match to TRBD2 (6 bases). The CDR3 sequence is CASSPRFSGGYKNIQYF. The DNA for the CDR3 is TGTGCCAGCTCACCGCGCTTTAGTGGGGGGTACAAAAACATTCAGTACTTC.